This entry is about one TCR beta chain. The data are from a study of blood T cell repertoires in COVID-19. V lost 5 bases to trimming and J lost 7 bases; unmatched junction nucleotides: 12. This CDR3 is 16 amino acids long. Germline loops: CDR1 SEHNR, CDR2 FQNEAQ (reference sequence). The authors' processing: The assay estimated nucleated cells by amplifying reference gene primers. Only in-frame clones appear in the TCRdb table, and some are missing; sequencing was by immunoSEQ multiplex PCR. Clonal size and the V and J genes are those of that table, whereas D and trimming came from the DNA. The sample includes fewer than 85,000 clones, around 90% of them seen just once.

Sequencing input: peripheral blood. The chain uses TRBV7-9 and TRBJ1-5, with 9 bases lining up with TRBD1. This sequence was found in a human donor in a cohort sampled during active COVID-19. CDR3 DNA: TGTGCCAGCAGCAGATACATACAGGGGACAGGGCAGCCCCAGCATTTT. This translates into CASSRYIQGTGQPQHF.